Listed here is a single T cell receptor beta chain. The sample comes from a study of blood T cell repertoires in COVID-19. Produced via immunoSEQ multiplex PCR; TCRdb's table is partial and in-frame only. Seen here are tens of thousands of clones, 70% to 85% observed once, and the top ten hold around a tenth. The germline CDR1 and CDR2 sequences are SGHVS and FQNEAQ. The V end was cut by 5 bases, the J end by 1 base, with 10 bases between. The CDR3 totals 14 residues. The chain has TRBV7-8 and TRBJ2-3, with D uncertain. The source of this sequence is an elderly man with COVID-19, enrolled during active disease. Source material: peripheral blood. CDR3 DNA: TGTGCCAGCAGCCGAGACCGGGGCACAGATACGCAGTATTTT. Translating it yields CASSRDRGTDTQYF.